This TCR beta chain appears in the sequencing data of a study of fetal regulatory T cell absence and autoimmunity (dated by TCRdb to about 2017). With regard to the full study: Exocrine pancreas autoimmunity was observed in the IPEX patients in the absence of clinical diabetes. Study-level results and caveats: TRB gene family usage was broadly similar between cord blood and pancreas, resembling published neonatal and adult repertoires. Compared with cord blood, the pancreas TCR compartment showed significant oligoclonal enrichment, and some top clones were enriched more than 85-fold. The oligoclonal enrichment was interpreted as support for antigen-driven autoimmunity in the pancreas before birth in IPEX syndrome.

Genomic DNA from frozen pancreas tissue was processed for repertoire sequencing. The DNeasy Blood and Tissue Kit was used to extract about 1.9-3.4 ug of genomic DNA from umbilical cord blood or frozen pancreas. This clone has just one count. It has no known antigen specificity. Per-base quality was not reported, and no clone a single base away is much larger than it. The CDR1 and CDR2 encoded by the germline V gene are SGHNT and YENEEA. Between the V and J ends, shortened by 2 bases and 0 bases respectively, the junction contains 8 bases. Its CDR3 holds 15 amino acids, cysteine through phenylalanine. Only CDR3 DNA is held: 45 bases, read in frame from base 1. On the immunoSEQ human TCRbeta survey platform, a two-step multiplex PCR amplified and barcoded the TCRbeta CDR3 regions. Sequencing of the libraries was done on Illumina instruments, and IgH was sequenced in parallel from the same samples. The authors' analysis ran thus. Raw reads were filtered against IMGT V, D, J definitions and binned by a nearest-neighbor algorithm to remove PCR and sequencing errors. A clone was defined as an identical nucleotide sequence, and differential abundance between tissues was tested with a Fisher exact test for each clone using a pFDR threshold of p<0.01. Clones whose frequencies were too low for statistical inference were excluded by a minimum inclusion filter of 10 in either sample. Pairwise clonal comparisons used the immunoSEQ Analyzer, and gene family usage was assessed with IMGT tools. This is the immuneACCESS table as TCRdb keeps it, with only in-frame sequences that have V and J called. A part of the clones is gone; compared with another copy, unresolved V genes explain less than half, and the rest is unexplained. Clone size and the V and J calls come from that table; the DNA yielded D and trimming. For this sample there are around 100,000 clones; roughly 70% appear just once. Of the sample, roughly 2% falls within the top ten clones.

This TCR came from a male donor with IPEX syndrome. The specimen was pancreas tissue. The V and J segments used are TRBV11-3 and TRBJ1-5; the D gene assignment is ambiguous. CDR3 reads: CASSLLQTSNQPQHF. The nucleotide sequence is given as TGTGCCAGCAGCTTATTACAGACTAGCAATCAGCCCCAGCATTTT.